This TCR beta chain appears in the sequencing data of a study of CD8 T cells in Susac syndrome. Reverse transcription of roughly 0.45 to 1 ug RNA used random hexamers. From the immunoSEQ multiplex PCR reads, TCRdb called clonotypes with MiXCR, one entry per CDR3 protein. Altogether 160,000 or so distinct CDR3 sequences are present, approximately 94% being singletons, with the ten largest covering about 0.19%. Sequenced: CD8+ T cells from PBMCs. This TCR was sampled from a human donor with multiple sclerosis.

The CDR3 DNA reads as TGTGCCAGCAGTTTGGGGGCTCCTGAAGCTTTCTTT. Amino acids: CASSLGAPEAFF. The genes are TRBV12-3 or TRBV12-4 and TRBJ1-1, with D possibly matching TRBD1 (6 bases). This CDR3 region has 12 residues. Trimming took off 3 bases at V and 6 bases at J, with 8 bases between the two ends.